The clone carrying this TCR beta chain was seen a handful of times. Its target is not known. Patients with a history of autoimmune disease or on systemic immunosuppression were excluded. This record belongs to a study of OX40 agonist ivuxolimab in advanced cancers. The table came from immunoSEQ multiplex PCR; TCRdb's copy has only in-frame clones and leaves some out. The profile shows about 28,000 clones, 70% to 90% of them singletons. V was shortened by 5 bases and J by 5 bases, with 9 bases between the two germline ends. The length of the CDR3 is 12 residues. CDR1 is MGHRA and CDR2 is YSYEKL in the germline V gene. Whole-study results and caveats: Relative to CD4+ cells, CD8+ T cells on average had more expanded clones.

Sequenced here: CD4+ or CD8+ T cells sorted from blood, sampled in a trial of the OX40 agonist ivuxolimab. The genes are TRBV4-1 and TRBJ1-1, with a tentative D call TRBD1 (6 bases). This sequence was found in an adult with an advanced solid tumor such as melanoma, head and neck, liver or kidney cancer. CDR3 region: CASSGGRTEAFF. The CDR3 DNA reads as TGCGCCAGCAGCGGGGGGCGGACTGAAGCTTTCTTT.